This is a list of T cell receptor beta chains from one sample in a study of blood T cell repertoires in COVID-19. The data were produced by immunoSEQ multiplex PCR, yet TCRdb's version contains in-frame clones alone and is incomplete. Of 250,000 to 300,000 clones listed, approximately 85% are singletons. Material for sequencing was peripheral blood. The receptors come from a man aged 45 to 65 with active or convalescent COVID-19. Both conserved end residues are part of each CDR3. D genes are given only for firm matches. The size field is filled for only some rows; it gives once, few, many or a size class.

abundance	len	j_gene	d_gene	v_gene	CDR3aa	CDR3nt
.	14	TRBJ2-7	.	TRBV6-5	CASGVRSIVHEQYF	TGTGCCTCGGGAGTGAGATCGATTGTCCACGAGCAGTACTTC
.	14	TRBJ1-1	.	TRBV19	CASSTDRVNTEAFF	TGTGCCAGTAGTACCGACCGGGTCAACACTGAAGCTTTCTTT
.	17	TRBJ1-4	.	TRBV12-5	CASGFQYSGAEGEKLFF	TGTGCTAGTGGTTTTCAATACTCAGGGGCGGAAGGTGAAAAACTGTTTTTT
.	13	TRBJ1-1	.	TRBV5-1	CASSFRAGDEAFF	TGCGCCAGCAGCTTCAGGGCCGGCGACGAAGCTTTCTTT
.	16	TRBJ2-1	TRBD2	TRBV15	CATSRGGTSGYNEQFF	TGTGCCACCAGCAGAGGCGGGACTAGCGGATACAATGAGCAGTTCTTC
.	19	TRBJ2-7	.	TRBV7-6	CASSLLVARDRRAGYEQYF	TGTGCCAGCAGCTTACTCGTGGCCAGAGACCGACGGGCGGGGTACGAGCAGTACTTC
.	13	TRBJ2-5	.	TRBV19	CASSISELETQYF	TGTGCCAGTAGTATAAGCGAATTGGAGACCCAGTACTTC
.	14	TRBJ1-5	.	TRBV7-8	CASRLGASNQPQHF	TGTGCCAGCCGCCTGGGGGCAAGCAATCAGCCCCAGCATTTT
.	13	TRBJ2-1	.	TRBV11-1	CASSLRHDNEQFF	TGTGCCAGCAGCTTAAGACACGACAATGAGCAGTTCTTC
.	14	TRBJ1-5	.	TRBV24-1	CANGGGRSNQPQHF	TGTGCCAACGGGGGGGGAAGGAGCAATCAGCCCCAGCATTTT
.	15	TRBJ1-2	.	TRBV4-1	CASSQDPTFNYGYTF	TGCGCCAGCAGCCAAGACCCGACTTTTAACTATGGCTACACCTTC
few	14	TRBJ1-1	.	TRBV4-2	CASSQGGRNTEAFF	TGTGCCAGCAGCCAAGGGGGCAGGAACACTGAAGCTTTCTTT
few	13	TRBJ2-7	TRBD1	TRBV5-6	CASSLTGADEQYF	TGTGCCAGCAGCTTGACAGGGGCAGACGAGCAGTACTTC
.	14	TRBJ1-3	.	TRBV10-3	CAISWVGSGNTIYF	TGTGCCATCAGTTGGGTGGGGAGCGGAAACACCATATATTTT
.	14	TRBJ2-7	TRBD1	TRBV20-1	CSASGEGALNEQYF	TGCAGTGCTAGTGGAGAGGGGGCTTTAAACGAGCAGTACTTC
.	16	TRBJ1-1	.	TRBV28	CASSLSGRSGGTEAFF	TGTGCCAGCAGTTTATCCGGTCGTTCGGGAGGGACTGAAGCTTTCTTT
.	16	TRBJ2-3	.	TRBV11-2	CASSQAPQQAGGTQYF	TGTGCCAGCAGCCAAGCCCCCCAGCAGGCCGGAGGTACGCAGTATTTT
.	15	TRBJ2-1	.	TRBV30	CAWASGSGPYNEQFF	TGTGCCTGGGCCTCGGGGAGCGGACCCTACAATGAGCAGTTCTTC
.	15	TRBJ1-1	.	TRBV6-5	CASCIGDRSNTEAFF	TGTGCCAGCTGCATAGGAGACAGGTCGAACACTGAAGCTTTCTTT
few	12	TRBJ2-1	.	TRBV30	CAWSPQANEQFF	TGTGCCTGGAGTCCCCAGGCCAATGAGCAGTTCTTC
.	13	TRBJ2-1	TRBD1	TRBV14	CASSPYRGRAQFF	TGTGCCAGCAGCCCCTACAGGGGGCGAGCCCAGTTCTTC
.	16	TRBJ2-1	.	TRBV25-1	CASSGDRTATYNEQFF	TGTGCCAGCAGTGGGGATAGGACAGCTACCTACAATGAGCAGTTCTTC
.	14	TRBJ2-1	TRBD1	TRBV6-6	CASRPGTDYNEQFF	TGTGCCAGCAGGCCTGGGACAGATTACAATGAGCAGTTCTTC
.	13	TRBJ1-1	.	TRBV7-9	CASNPYIRDEAFF	TGTGCCAGCAACCCTTATATCCGGGATGAAGCTTTCTTT
.	13	TRBJ1-1	.	TRBV7-9	CASSLEGGTEAFF	TGTGCCAGCAGCTTGGAGGGAGGGACTGAAGCTTTCTTT
.	11	TRBJ2-7	.	TRBV20-1	CSARGGGEQYF	TGCAGTGCCAGAGGAGGAGGCGAGCAGTACTTC
.	14	TRBJ1-1	.	TRBV19	CASSMLMGRSEAFF	TGTGCCAGTAGTATGTTGATGGGGAGGTCGGAGGCTTTCTTT
.	18	TRBJ2-5	TRBD2	TRBV7-2	CASSLAGRASGYQETQYF	TGTGCCAGCAGCTTAGCGGGGAGGGCTAGCGGGTACCAAGAGACCCAGTACTTC
once	14	TRBJ1-2	TRBD1	TRBV5-1	CASSPGTGGDGYTF	TGCGCCAGCAGCCCCGGGACAGGGGGGGACGGCTACACCTTC
few	14	TRBJ1-1	.	TRBV6-2/TRBV6-3	CASSYQGRNTEAFF	TGTGCCAGCAGTTACCAGGGAAGGAACACTGAAGCTTTCTTT
few	12	TRBJ2-1	.	TRBV30	CAWRGYRDEQFF	TGTGCCTGGAGAGGCTACAGGGATGAGCAGTTCTTC
once	15	TRBJ2-7	.	TRBV24-1	CATACTPSCQYEQYF	TGTGCCACTGCCTGTACCCCCTCCTGCCAGTACGAGCAGTACTTC
.	14	TRBJ2-7	TRBD2	TRBV19	CASSPAGGSHEQYF	TGTGCCAGTAGCCCAGCGGGAGGGAGCCACGAGCAGTACTTC
.	16	TRBJ2-7	.	TRBV9	CASSPYGGQGPYEQYF	TGTGCCAGCAGCCCCTATGGGGGCCAGGGCCCCTACGAGCAGTACTTC
.	14	TRBJ1-5	.	TRBV19	CASSIREREQPQHF	TGTGCCAGTAGTATCCGGGAAAGGGAGCAGCCCCAGCATTTT
.	17	TRBJ2-1	TRBD2	TRBV5-1	CASSLGAGRERNNEQFF	TGCGCCAGCAGCTTGGGGGCGGGGCGGGAGAGGAACAATGAGCAGTTCTTC
.	12	TRBJ1-4	.	TRBV18	CASSRLGEKLFF	TGTGCCAGCTCGCGACTTGGGGAAAAACTGTTTTTT
.	15	TRBJ1-2	.	TRBV4-2	CASSQEARVPYGYTF	TGTGCCAGCAGCCAAGAGGCCAGGGTCCCCTATGGCTACACCTTC
few	20	TRBJ2-3	TRBD2	TRBV4-3	CASSQDRRGRATVGTDTQYF	TGCGCCAGCAGCCAAGATAGAAGAGGGAGGGCCACCGTAGGCACAGATACGCAGTATTTT
.	14	TRBJ2-7	TRBD2	TRBV7-9	CASSLSGSTYEQYF	TGTGCCAGCAGCTTAAGCGGGAGTACCTACGAGCAGTACTTC
.	13	TRBJ1-4	.	TRBV7-9	CASAGAGREKLFF	TGTGCCAGCGCCGGCGCAGGGCGCGAAAAACTGTTTTTT
.	15	TRBJ1-2	.	TRBV2	CASSEGPQVHYGYTF	TGTGCCAGCAGTGAAGGTCCACAGGTTCACTATGGCTACACCTTC
.	17	TRBJ2-5	TRBD2	TRBV5-1	CASRGGTSGPLQETQYF	TGCGCCAGCAGAGGCGGGACTAGCGGGCCACTCCAAGAGACCCAGTACTTC
.	16	TRBJ1-3	TRBD1	TRBV23-1	CASRDRDRVKRNTIYF	TGCGCCAGCAGGGACCGGGACAGGGTAAAAAGAAACACCATATATTTT
.	14	TRBJ1-5	.	TRBV19	CASKTVFSNQPQHF	TGTGCCAGCAAAACAGTGTTTAGCAATCAGCCCCAGCATTTT
.	11	TRBJ1-2	.	TRBV20-1	CSATYNYGYTF	TGCAGCGCCACTTACAACTATGGCTACACCTTC
.	13	TRBJ1-1	.	TRBV29-1	CSVVSGGFTEAFF	TGCAGCGTTGTTTCGGGAGGGTTCACTGAAGCTTTCTTT
.	14	TRBJ2-5	TRBD2	TRBV9	CASSVGLAEETQYF	TGTGCCAGCAGCGTAGGGCTAGCGGAAGAGACCCAGTACTTC
once	14	TRBJ2-7	.	TRBV19	CASSIGGRIYEQYF	TGTGCCAGTAGTATCGGAGGACGGATCTACGAGCAGTACTTC
.	14	TRBJ1-6	TRBD1	TRBV19	CASSPGQFNSPLHF	TGTGCCAGTAGTCCGGGACAGTTCAATTCACCCCTCCACTTT
.	14	TRBJ1-1	TRBD1	TRBV30	CAWSLPDRASEAFF	TGTGCCTGGAGTCTTCCAGACAGGGCCTCTGAAGCTTTCTTT
.	19	TRBJ1-1	.	TRBV7-9	CASEGSAAHRVLMNTEAFF	TGTGCCAGCGAGGGTTCCGCAGCACACCGCGTTTTGATGAACACTGAAGCTTTCTTT
once	14	TRBJ2-5	.	TRBV10-3	CAISDPVGQETQYF	TGTGCCATCAGTGACCCCGTCGGCCAAGAGACCCAGTACTTC